This TCR beta chain was sequenced during a study of blood T cell repertoires in COVID-19. This table comes from immunoSEQ multiplex PCR, and its TCRdb copy is limited to in-frame clones, with some not included. This sample has 180,000 or so clones, with around 80% found just once. Only one count was recorded for this clone. The sample consisted of PBMCs or T cells enriched from blood (not recorded which). The TCR originated in a man between 50 and 59 years old who had recovered from COVID-19.

The CDR3 here is CASSGARPQHF. In DNA form, the CDR3 reads TGTGCCAGCAGTGGGGCCCGGCCCCAGCATTTT. The chain carries TRBV28 and TRBJ1-5, with D perhaps matching TRBD1 (5 bases). There are 11 residues in the CDR3. The V end lost 5 bases, the J end lost 9 bases, and 8 bases lay between the germline ends. In germline, CDR1 is MDHEN, CDR2 SYDVKM.